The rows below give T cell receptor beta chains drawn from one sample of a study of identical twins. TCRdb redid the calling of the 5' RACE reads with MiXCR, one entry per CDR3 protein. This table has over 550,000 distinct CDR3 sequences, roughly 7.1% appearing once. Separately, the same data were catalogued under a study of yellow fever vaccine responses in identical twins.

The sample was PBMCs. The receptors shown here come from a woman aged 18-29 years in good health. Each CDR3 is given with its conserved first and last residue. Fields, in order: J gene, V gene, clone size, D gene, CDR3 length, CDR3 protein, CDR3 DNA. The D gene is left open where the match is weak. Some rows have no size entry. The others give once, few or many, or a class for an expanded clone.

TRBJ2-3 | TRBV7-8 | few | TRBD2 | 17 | CASSLLEREIVTDTQYF | TGTGCCAGCAGCTTATTGGAGCGGGAGATTGTCACAGATACGCAGTATTTT
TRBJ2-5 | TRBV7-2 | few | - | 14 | CASSSAQGRATQYF | TGTGCCAGCAGCTCGGCCCAAGGCCGGGCGACCCAGTACTTC
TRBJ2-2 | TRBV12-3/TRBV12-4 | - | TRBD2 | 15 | CASSSSGGAAGELFF | TGTGCCAGCAGTAGCAGCGGGGGGGCCGCCGGGGAGCTGTTTTTT
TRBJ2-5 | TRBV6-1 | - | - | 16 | CASSPTTAGHQETQYF | TGTGCCAGCAGCCCCACCACGGCAGGACATCAAGAGACCCAGTACTTC
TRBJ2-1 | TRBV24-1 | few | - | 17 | CATSDRIVKSSYNEQFF | TGTGCCACCAGTGACCGTATTGTGAAAAGCTCCTACAATGAGCAGTTCTTC
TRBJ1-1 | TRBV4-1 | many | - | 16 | CASSLRGLGWDTEAFF | TGCGCCAGCAGCCTAAGGGGTCTCGGTTGGGACACTGAAGCTTTCTTT
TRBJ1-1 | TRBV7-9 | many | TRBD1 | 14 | CASSAQTGGSEAFF | TGTGCCAGCAGCGCCCAGACAGGGGGCAGTGAAGCTTTCTTT
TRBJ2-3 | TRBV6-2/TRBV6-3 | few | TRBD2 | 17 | CASSSPPGRAGEDTQYF | TGTGCCAGCAGTTCCCCCCCAGGGAGAGCGGGAGAGGATACGCAGTATTTT
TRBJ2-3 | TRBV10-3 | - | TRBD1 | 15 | CAIGPGQGNTDTQYF | TGTGCCATTGGACCGGGACAGGGAAACACAGATACGCAGTATTTT
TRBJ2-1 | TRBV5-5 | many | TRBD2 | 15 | CASSLERGGLHEQFF | TGTGCCAGCAGCTTGGAGCGGGGGGGCCTCCATGAGCAGTTCTTC
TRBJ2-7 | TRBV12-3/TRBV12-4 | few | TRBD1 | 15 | CASRTSGTGAYEQYF | TGTGCCAGCAGAACCTCCGGGACAGGGGCCTACGAGCAGTACTTC
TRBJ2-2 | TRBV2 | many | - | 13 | CASRARGAGELFF | TGTGCCAGCAGAGCCAGAGGGGCCGGGGAGCTGTTTTTT
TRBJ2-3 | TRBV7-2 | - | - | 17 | CASSPRRRGGTTDTQYF | TGTGCCAGCAGCCCGAGGAGGAGGGGTGGGACGACAGATACGCAGTATTTT